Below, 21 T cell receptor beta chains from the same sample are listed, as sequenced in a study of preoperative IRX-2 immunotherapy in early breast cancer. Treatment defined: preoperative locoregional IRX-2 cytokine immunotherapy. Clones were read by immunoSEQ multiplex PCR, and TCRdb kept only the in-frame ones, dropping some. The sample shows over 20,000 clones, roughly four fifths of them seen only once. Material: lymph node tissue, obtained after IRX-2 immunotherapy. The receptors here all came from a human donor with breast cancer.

The CDR3 DNA reads TGTGCCAGCAGTCCTTATCCGGATAATATTGAGCAGTTCTTC. It specifies CASSPYPDNIEQFF. The gene calls are TRBV6-8 and TRBJ2-1, with D uncertain. V lost 5 bases and J lost 9, with 17 bases in between. This CDR3 has 14 amino acids. Germline V gene lookup returns CDR1 MNHGY and CDR2 SAAAGT.

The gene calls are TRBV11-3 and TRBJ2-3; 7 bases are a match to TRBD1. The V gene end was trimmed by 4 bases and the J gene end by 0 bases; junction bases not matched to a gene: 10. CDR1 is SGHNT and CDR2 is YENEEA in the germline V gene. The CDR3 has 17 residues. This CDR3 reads CASSSRGTDSSTDTQYF. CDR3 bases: TGTGCCAGCAGCTCGAGGGGGACAGATTCTAGCACAGATACGCAGTATTTT. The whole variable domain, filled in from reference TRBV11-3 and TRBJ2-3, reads EAGVVQSPRYKIIEKKQPVAFWCNPISGHNTLYWYLQNLGQGPELLIRYENEEAVDDSQLPKDRFSAERLKGVDSTLKIQPAELGDSAVYLCASSSRGTDSSTDTQYFGPGTRLTVL.

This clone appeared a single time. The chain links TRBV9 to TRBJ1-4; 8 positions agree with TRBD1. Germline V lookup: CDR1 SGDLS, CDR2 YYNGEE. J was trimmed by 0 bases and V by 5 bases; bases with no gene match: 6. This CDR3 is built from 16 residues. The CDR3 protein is CASSNRGTATNEKLFF. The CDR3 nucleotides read TGTGCCAGCAGTAACAGGGGGACTGCAACTAATGAAAAACTGTTTTTT.

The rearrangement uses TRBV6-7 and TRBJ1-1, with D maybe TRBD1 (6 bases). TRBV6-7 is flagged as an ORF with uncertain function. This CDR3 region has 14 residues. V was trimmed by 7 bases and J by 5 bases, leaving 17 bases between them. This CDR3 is CASTPGALLTEAFF. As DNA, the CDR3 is TGTGCCAGCACTCCAGGGGCCCTCTTAACTGAAGCTTTCTTT.

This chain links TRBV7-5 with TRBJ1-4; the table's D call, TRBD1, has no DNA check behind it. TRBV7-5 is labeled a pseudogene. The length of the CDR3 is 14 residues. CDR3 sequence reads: CASSRAQGYEKLFF. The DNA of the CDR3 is TGTGCCAGCAGCCGAGCACAGGGCTATGAAAAACTGTTTTTT.

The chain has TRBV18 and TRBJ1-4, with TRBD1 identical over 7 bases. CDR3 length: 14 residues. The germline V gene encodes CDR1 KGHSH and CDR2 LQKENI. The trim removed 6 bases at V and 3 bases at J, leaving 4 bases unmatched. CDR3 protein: CASSAGTANEKLFF. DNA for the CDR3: TGTGCCAGCTCTGCCGGGACAGCTAATGAAAAACTGTTTTTT.

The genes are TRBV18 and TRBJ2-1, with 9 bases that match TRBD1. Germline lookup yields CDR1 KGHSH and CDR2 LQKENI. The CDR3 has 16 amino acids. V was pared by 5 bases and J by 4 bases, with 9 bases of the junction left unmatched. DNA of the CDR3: TGTGCCAGCTCAAGCCGACAGGGGGAATCTTACAATGAGCAGTTCTTC. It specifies CASSSRQGESYNEQFF. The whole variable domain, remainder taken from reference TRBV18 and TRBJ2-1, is NAGVMQNPRHLVRRRGQEARLRCSPMKGHSHVYWYRQLPEEGLKFMVYLQKENIIDESGMPKERFSAEFPKEGPSILRIQQVVRGDSAAYFCASSSRQGESYNEQFFGPGTRLTVL.

CDR3 DNA sequence: TGTGCCAGCAGCCGTAGCGGGGGCCGGTCGAACACCGGGGAGCTGTTTTTT. This sequence encodes CASSRSGGRSNTGELFF. V gene TRBV6-8 combines with J gene TRBJ2-2; 9 positions match TRBD2. This CDR3 region has 17 residues. The V and J ends lost 6 bases and 0 bases, in that order; junction bases with no gene match: 8. Per the germline V gene, CDR1 is MNHGY and CDR2 is SAAAGT.

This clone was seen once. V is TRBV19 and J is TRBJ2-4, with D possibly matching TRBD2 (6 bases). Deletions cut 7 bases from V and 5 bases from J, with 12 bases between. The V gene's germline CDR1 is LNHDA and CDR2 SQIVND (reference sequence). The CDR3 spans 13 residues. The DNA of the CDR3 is TGTGCCAGTATCGGGTGGGAGGAAAACATTCAGTACTTC. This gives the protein CASIGWEENIQYF.

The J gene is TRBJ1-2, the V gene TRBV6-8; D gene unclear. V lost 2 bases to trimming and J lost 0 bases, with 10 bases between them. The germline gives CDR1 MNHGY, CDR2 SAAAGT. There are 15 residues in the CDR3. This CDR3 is CASSYGFGANYGYTF. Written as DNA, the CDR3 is TGTGCCAGCAGTTACGGATTCGGGGCTAACTATGGCTACACCTTC.

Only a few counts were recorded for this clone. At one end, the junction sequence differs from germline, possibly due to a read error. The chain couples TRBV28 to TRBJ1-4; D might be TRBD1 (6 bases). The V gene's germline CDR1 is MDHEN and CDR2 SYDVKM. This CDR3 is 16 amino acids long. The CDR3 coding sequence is TGTACCAGCAGTCCTTTCCAGGGGTTGCTAGGAGAAAAACTGTTTTTT. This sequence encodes CTSSPFQGLLGEKLFF.

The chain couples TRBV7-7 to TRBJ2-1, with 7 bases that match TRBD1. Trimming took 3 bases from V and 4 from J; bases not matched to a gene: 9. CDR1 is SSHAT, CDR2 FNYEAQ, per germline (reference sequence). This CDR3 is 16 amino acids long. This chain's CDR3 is CASSLDRGQMYNEQFF. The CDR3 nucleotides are TGTGCCAGCAGCTTGGATAGGGGACAGATGTACAATGAGCAGTTCTTC.

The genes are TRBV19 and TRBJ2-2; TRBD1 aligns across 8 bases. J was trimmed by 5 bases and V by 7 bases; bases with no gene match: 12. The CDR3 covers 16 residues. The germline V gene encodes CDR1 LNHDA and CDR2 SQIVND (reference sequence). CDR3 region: CASKWRQGSVTGELFF. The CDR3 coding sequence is TGTGCCAGTAAATGGAGACAGGGGTCGGTAACCGGGGAGCTGTTTTTT.

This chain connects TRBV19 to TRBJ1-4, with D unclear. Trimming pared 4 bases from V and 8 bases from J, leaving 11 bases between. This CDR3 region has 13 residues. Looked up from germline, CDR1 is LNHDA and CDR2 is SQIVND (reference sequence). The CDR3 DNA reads TGTGCCAGTAGTACCGGGATAAGGGAAAAACTGTTTTTT. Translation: CASSTGIREKLFF.

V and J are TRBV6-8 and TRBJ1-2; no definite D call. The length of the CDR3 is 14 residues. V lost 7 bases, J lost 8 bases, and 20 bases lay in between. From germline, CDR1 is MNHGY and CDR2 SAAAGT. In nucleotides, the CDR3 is TGTGCCAGCATCCTAACGCCAGGTGTTGACGGCTACACCTTC. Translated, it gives CASILTPGVDGYTF.

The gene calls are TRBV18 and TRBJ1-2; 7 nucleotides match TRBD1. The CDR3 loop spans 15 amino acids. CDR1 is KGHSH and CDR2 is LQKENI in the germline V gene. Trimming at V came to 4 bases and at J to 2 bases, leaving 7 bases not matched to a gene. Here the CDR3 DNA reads TGTGCCAGCTCACTGATGACAGGGTCGAACTATGGCTACACCTTC. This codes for CASSLMTGSNYGYTF. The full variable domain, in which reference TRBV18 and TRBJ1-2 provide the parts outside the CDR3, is NAGVMQNPRHLVRRRGQEARLRCSPMKGHSHVYWYRQLPEEGLKFMVYLQKENIIDESGMPKERFSAEFPKEGPSILRIQQVVRGDSAAYFCASSLMTGSNYGYTFGSGTRLTVV.

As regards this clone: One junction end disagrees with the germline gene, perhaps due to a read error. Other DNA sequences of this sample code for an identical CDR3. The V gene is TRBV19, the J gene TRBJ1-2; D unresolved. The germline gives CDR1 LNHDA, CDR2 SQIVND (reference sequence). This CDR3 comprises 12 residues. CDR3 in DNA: TGTGCTAGTAGTGGGCAGAACTATGGCTACACCTTC. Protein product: CASSGQNYGYTF.

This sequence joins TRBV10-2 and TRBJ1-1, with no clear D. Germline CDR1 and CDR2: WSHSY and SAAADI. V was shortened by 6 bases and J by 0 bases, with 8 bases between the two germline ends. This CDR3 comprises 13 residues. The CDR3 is CASSPQMNTEAFF. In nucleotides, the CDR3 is TGCGCCAGCAGCCCACAGATGAACACTGAAGCTTTCTTT.

CDR3: CASSPPATGMSGNTIYF. As DNA, the CDR3 is TGTGCCAGCTCACCACCGGCCACAGGGATGTCTGGAAACACCATATATTTT. The V and J genes are TRBV18 and TRBJ1-3; TRBD1 might be the D (6 bases). V shed 0 bases and J shed 1 base, with 13 bases lying between them. The germline CDR1 and CDR2 sequences are KGHSH and LQKENI. The CDR3 has 17 amino acids.

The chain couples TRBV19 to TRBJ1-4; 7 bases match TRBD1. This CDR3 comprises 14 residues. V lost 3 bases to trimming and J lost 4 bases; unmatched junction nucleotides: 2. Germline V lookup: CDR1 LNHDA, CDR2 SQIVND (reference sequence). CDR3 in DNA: TGTGCCAGTAGTATGGGACAGATTAATGAAAAACTGTTTTTT. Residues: CASSMGQINEKLFF.

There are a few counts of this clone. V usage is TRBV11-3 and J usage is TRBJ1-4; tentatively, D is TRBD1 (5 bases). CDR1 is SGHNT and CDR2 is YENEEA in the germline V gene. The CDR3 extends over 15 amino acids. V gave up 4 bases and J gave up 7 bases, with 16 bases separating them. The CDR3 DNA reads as TGTGCCAGCAGCTCATTCGGGGGTGTTGGTGAAAAACTGTTTTTT. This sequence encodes CASSSFGGVGEKLFF.